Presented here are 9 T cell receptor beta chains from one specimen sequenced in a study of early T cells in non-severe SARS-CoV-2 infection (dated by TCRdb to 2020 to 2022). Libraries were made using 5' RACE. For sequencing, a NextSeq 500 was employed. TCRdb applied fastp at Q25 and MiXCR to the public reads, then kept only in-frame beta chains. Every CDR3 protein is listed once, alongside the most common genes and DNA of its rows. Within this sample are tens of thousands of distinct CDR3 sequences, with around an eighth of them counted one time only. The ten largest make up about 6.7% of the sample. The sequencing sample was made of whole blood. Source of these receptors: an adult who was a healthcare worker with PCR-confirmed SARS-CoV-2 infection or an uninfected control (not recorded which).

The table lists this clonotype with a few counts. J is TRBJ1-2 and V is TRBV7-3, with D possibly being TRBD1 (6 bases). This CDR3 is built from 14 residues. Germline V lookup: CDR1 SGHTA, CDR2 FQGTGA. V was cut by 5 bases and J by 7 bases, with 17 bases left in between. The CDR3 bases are TGTGCCAGCAGCCAGACAGGACTGCAGACTGGCTACACCTTC. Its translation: CASSQTGLQTGYTF.

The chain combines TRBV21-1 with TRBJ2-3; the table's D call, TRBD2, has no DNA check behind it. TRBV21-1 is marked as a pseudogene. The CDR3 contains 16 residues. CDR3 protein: CARELAGHQGTDTQYF. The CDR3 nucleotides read TGTGCCAGAGAACTAGCGGGCCACCAGGGCACAGATACGCAGTATTTT.

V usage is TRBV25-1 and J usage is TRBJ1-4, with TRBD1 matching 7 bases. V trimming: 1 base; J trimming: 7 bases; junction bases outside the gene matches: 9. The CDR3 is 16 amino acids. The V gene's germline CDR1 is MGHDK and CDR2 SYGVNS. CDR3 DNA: TGTGCCAGCAGTGAATCAACCGGGACAGTCGGTGAAAAACTGTTTTTT. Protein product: CASSESTGTVGEKLFF.

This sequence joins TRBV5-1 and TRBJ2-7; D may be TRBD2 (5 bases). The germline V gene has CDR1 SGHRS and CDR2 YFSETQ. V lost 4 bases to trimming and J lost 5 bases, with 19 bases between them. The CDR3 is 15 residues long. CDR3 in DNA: TGCGCCAGCAGCAGATCCGGGATACAGACCGACGAGCAGTACTTC. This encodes CASSRSGIQTDEQYF.

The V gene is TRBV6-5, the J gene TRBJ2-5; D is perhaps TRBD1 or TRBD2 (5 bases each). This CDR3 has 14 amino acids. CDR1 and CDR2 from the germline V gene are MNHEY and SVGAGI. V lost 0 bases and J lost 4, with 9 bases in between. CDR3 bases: TGTGCCAGCAGTTACTCGGGGGTGGGAGAGACCCAGTACTTC. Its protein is CASSYSGVGETQYF.

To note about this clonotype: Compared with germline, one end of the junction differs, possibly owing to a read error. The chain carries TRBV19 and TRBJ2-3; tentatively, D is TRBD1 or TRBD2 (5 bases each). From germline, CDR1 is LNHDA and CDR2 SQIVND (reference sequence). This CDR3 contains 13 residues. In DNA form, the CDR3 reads TGTGCCAGTAAAGGGGAGAACACAGATTCGCAGTATTTT. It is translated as CASKGENTDSQYF.

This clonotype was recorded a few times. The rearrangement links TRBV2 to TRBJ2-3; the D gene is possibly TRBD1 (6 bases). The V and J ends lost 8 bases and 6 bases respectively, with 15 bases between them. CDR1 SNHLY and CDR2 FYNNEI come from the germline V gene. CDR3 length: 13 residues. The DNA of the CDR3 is TGTGCCAGCCCCGGGACACTGCGGGATACGCAGTATTTT. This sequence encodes CASPGTLRDTQYF. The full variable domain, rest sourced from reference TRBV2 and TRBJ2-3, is EPEVTQTPSHQVTQMGQEVILRCVPISNHLYFYWYRQILGQKVEFLVSFYNNEISEKSEIFDDQFSVERPDGSNFTLKIRSTKLEDSAMYFCASPGTLRDTQYFGPGTRLTVL.

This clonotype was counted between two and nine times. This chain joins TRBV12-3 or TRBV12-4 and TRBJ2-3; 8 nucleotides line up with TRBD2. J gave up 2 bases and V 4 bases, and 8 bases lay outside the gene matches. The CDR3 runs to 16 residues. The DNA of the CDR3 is TGTGCCAGCAGTTCCCGACTAGCGACCTACACAGATACGCAGTATTTT. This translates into CASSSRLATYTDTQYF.

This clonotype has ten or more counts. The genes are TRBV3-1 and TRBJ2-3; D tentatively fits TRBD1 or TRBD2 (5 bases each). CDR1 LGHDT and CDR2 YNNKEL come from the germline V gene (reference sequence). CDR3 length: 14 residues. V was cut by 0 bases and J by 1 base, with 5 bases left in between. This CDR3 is CASSQEGGTDTQYF. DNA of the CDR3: TGTGCCAGCAGCCAAGAGGGGGGCACAGATACGCAGTATTTT.